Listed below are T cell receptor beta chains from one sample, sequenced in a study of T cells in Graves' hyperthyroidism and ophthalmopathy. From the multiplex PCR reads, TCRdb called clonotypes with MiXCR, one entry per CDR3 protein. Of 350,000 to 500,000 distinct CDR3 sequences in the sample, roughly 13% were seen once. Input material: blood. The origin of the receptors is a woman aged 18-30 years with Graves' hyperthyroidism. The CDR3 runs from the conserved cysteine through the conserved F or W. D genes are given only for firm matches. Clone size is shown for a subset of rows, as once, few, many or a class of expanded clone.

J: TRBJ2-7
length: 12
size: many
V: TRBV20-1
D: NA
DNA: TGCAGTGCTAGAGGGGGAGTCTACGAGCAGTACTTC
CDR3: CSARGGVYEQYF

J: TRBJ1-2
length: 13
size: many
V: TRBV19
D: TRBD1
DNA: TGTGCCAGTAGCAAACTACAGGGGGATGGCTACACCTTC
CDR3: CASSKLQGDGYTF

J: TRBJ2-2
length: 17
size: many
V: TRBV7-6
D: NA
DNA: TGTGCCAGCAGCTTAAGGGTATGGGACACACGCACCGGGGAGCTGTTTTTT
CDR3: CASSLRVWDTRTGELFF

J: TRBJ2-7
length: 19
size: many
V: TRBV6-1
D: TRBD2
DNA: TGTGCCAGCAGCCGAAAAAAGAGGCAACTAGCGGGAGAACAGTACGAGCAGTACTTC
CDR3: CASSRKKRQLAGEQYEQYF

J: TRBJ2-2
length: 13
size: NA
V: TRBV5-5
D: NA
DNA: TGTGCCAGCAGCTCGGGCGGCACCGGGGAGCTGTTTTTT
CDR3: CASSSGGTGELFF

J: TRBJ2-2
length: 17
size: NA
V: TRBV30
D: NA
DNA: TGTGCCTGGAGTGTAAGCCCCCGGCCATTCCCTACCGGGGAGCTGTTTTTT
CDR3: CAWSVSPRPFPTGELFF

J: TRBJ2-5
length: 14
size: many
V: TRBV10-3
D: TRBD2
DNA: TGTGCCATCAGTGACACTAGCGGGCTCGAGACCCAGTACTTC
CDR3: CAISDTSGLETQYF

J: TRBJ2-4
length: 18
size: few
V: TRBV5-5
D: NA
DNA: TGTGCCAGCAGCTTGGATTGGGTGGCGGGCTTAGCCAAAAACATTCAGTACTTC
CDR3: CASSLDWVAGLAKNIQYF

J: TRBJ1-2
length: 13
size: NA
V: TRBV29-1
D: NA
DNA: TGCAGCGTTGGCAGGGGAGCTAACTATGGCTACACCTTC
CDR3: CSVGRGANYGYTF

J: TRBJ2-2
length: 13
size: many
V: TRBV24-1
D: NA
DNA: TGTGCCACCAGCCTGACGAACACCGGGGAGCTGTTTTTT
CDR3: CATSLTNTGELFF

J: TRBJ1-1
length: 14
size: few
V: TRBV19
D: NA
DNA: TGTGCCAGTAGTACCAGGGGTTTGGGCACTGAAGCTTTCTTT
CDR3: CASSTRGLGTEAFF

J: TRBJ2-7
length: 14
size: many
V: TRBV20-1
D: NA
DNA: TGCAGTGCCAAAACTGGGGGACACCAAGAAGAGCAGTACTTC
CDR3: CSAKTGGHQEEQYF

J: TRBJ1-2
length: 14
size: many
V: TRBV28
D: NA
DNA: TGTGCCAGCAGTTTAGGGCGGAATAACTATGGCTACACCTTC
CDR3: CASSLGRNNYGYTF

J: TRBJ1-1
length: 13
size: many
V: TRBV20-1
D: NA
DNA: TGCAGTGCCCTCGGGGCAGTGAACACTGAAGCTTTCTTT
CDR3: CSALGAVNTEAFF

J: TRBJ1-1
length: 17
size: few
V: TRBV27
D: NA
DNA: TGTGCCAGCAGTTATAACGTCGGACGTAGGGCCCCCACTGAAGCTTTCTTT
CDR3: CASSYNVGRRAPTEAFF

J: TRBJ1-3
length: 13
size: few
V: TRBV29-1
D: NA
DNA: TGCAGCGTAGAGACAGGCCCTGGAAACACCATATATTTT
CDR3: CSVETGPGNTIYF

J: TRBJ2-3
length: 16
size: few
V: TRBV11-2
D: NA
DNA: TGTGCCAGCAGCGGGGGACTTGGGATTTCCACAGATACGCAGTATTTT
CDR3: CASSGGLGISTDTQYF

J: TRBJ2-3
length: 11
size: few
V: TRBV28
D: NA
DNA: TGTGCCAGCAGTTTGAAGTATACGCAGTATTTT
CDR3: CASSLKYTQYF

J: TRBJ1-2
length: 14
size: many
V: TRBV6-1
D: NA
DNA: TGTGCCAGCAGTACGGGACCGCGTACCTACGGCTACACCTTC
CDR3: CASSTGPRTYGYTF

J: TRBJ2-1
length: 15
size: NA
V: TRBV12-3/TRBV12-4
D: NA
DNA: TGTGCCAGCAGCCCCCTGGGACGGGAGCTAACAAAGCAGTTCTTC
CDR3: CASSPLGRELTKQFF

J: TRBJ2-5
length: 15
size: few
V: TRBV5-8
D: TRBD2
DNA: TGTGCCAGCAGCAAAGGGACTAGCAGCGAAGAGACCCAGTACTTC
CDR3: CASSKGTSSEETQYF

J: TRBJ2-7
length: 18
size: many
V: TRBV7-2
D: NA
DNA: TGTGCCAGCACCAACCTACCACTACAGGATCAAGTCCCCTACGAGCAGTACTTC
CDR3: CASTNLPLQDQVPYEQYF

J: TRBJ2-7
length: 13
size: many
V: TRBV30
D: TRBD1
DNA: TGTGCCTGCGGACAGGGAGTTTTCTACGAGCAGTACTTC
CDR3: CACGQGVFYEQYF

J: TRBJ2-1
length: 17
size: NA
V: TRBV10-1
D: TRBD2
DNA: TGCGCCAGCAGTGAGAGGCTAGCGGGAGATGGTTTCAATGAGCAGTTCTTC
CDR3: CASSERLAGDGFNEQFF

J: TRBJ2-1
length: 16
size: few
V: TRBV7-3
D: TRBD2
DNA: TGTGCCAGCAGCTCCCATGGACTAGCTGGTTCCAATGAGCAGTTCTTC
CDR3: CASSSHGLAGSNEQFF

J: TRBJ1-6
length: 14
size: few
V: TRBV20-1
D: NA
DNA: TGCAGTGCTAGAGTGCGGCTGGGTAATTCACCCCTCCACTTT
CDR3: CSARVRLGNSPLHF

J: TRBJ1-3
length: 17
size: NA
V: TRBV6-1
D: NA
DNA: TGTGCCAGCAGGCTCGGGGGTGCGGGGTTCTCTGGAAACACCATATATTTT
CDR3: CASRLGGAGFSGNTIYF

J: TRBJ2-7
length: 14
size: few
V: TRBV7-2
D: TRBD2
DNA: TGTGCCAGCAGCGTTAAGCGGGGGTCCTACGAGCAGTACTTC
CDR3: CASSVKRGSYEQYF

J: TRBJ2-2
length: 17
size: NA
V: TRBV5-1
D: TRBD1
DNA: TGCGCCAGCAGCTTTCCGGGACAGGCGCAAAACACCGGGGAGCTGTTTTTT
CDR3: CASSFPGQAQNTGELFF

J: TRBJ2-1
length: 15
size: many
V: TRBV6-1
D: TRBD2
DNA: TGTGCCAGCAGTGGGGCTAGCGGGAGAAGGAATGAGCAGTTCTTC
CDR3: CASSGASGRRNEQFF

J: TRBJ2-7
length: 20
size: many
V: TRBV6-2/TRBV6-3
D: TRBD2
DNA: TGTGCCAGCAGTTACTCACGCGGGACACATAAACTAGCGGAACTATACGAGCAGTACTTC
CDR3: CASSYSRGTHKLAELYEQYF

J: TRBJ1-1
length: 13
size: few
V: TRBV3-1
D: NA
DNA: TGTGCCAGCAGCCAACGAGGGGGAACTGAAGCTTTCTTT
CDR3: CASSQRGGTEAFF

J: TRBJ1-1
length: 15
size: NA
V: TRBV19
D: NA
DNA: TGTGCCAGTAGTATATCCCTGGACGGGAACACTGAAGCTTTCTTT
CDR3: CASSISLDGNTEAFF

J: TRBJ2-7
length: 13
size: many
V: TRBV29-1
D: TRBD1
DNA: TGCAGCGTTGCTAGACAGGGGGCCTACGAGCAGTACTTC
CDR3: CSVARQGAYEQYF

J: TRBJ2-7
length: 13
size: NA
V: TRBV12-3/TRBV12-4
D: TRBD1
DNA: TGTGCCAGCAGTATGGGGACAGGGCGTGAGCAGTACTTC
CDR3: CASSMGTGREQYF

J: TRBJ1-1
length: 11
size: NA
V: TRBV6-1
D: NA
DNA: TGTGCCAGCAGTGAGCCTTTTGAAGCTTTCTTT
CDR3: CASSEPFEAFF

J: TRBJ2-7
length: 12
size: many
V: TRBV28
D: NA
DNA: TGTGCCAGCAAAGGGGTAGACTACGAGCAGTACTTC
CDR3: CASKGVDYEQYF

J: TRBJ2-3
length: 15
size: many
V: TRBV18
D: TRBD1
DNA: TGTGCCAGCTCACCCGACAGGGGGCCGGCAGATACGCAGTATTTT
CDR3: CASSPDRGPADTQYF

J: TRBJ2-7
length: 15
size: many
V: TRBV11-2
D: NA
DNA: TGTGCCAGCAGCGAAACACCGGACTCAATGTACGAGCAGTACTTC
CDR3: CASSETPDSMYEQYF

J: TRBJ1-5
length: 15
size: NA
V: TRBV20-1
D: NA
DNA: TGCAGTGCTAGAGCGGGGGGCTCGAGCAATCAGCCCCAGCATTTT
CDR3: CSARAGGSSNQPQHF

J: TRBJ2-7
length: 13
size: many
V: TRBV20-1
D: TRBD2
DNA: TGCAGTGCGCACCTAGCGGGAGTCCACGAGCAGTACTTC
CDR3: CSAHLAGVHEQYF

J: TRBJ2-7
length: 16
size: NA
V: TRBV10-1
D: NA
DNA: TGCGCCAGCCCCGACCGAGGAAGACCGGACTCCTACGAGCAGTACTTC
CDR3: CASPDRGRPDSYEQYF

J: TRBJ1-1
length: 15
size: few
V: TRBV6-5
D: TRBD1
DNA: TGTGCCAGCAGTTACTATACAACAGGGGACACTGAAGCTTTCTTT
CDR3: CASSYYTTGDTEAFF

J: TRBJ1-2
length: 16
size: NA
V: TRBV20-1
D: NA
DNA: TGCAGTGCTAGAGATGGCCCCGAGACCCTAGCTGGTGGCTACACCTTC
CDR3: CSARDGPETLAGGYTF

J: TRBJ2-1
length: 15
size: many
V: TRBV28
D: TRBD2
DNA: TGTGCCAGCAAGACGGGAGGACGCTCCTACAATGAGCAGTTCTTC
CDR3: CASKTGGRSYNEQFF